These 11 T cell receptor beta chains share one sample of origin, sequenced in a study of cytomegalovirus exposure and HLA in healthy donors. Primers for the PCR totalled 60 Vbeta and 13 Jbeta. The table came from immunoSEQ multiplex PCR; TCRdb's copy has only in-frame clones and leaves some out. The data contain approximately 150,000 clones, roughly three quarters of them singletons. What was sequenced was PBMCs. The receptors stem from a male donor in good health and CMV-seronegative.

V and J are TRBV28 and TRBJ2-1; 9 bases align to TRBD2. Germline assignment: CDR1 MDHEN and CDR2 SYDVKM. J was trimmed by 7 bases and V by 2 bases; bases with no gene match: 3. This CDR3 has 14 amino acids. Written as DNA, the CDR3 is TGTGCCAGCAGTTTAGCGGGGGGGGGTAATGAGCAGTTCTTC. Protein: CASSLAGGGNEQFF.

The CDR3 is CASSFGDRDAEKLFF. The CDR3, as DNA: TGTGCCAGCAGCTTTGGGGACAGGGATGCGGAGAAACTGTTTTTT. V and J are TRBV11-2 and TRBJ1-4, with 9 positions matching TRBD1. This CDR3 has 15 residues. Trimming removed 3 bases from V and 11 bases from J; junction bases left unmatched: 10. The germline V gene encodes CDR1 SGHAT and CDR2 FQNNGV.

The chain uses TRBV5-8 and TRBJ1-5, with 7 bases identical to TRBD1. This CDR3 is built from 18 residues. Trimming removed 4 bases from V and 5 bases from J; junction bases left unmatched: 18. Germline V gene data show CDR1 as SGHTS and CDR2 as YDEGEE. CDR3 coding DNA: TGTGCCAGCAGCCAAACACTCAAGGGGGCTACTCACCATCAGCCCCAGCATTTT. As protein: CASSQTLKGATHHQPQHF.

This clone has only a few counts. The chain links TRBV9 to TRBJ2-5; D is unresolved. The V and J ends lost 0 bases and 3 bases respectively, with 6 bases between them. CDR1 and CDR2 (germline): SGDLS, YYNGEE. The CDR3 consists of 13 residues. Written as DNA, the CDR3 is TGTGCCAGCAGCGTAGATCGGGAAGAGACCCAGTACTTC. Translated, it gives CASSVDREETQYF.

The CDR3: CSVDGGSRNEQFF. The CDR3 DNA is TGCAGCGTTGATGGCGGGAGCAGAAATGAGCAGTTCTTC. V usage is TRBV29-1 and J usage is TRBJ2-1, with 7 positions matching TRBD2. Germline-derived CDR1 and CDR2 are SQVTM and ANQGSEA. The CDR3 has 13 amino acids. After removal of 3 bases from V and 7 bases from J, the junction contained 6 bases not matched to a gene.

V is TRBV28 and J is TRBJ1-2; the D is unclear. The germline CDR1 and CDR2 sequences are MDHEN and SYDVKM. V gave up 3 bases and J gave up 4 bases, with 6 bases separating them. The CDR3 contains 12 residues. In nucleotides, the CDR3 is TGTGCCAGCAGTTTGCGGTTCTATGGCTACACCTTC. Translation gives CASSLRFYGYTF.

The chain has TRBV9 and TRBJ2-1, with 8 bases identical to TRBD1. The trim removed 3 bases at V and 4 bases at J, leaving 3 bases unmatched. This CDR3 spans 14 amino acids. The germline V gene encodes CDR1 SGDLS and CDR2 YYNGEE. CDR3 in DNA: TGTGCCAGCAGCGCGGGACAGGTTTACAATGAGCAGTTCTTC. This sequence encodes CASSAGQVYNEQFF.

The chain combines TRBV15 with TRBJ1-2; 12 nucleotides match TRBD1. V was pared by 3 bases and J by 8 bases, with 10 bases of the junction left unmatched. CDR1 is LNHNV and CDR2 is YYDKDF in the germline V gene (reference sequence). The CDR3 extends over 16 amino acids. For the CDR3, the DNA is TGTGCCACCAGCAGCTCTCCGGGACAGGGGGCGGGAGGCTACACCTTC. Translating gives CATSSSPGQGAGGYTF.

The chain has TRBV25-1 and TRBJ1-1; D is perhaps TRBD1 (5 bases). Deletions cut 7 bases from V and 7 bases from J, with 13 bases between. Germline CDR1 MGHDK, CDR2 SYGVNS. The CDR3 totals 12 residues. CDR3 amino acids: CASTPTGHEAFF. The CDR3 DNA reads TGTGCCAGCACCCCAACTGGACATGAAGCTTTCTTT.

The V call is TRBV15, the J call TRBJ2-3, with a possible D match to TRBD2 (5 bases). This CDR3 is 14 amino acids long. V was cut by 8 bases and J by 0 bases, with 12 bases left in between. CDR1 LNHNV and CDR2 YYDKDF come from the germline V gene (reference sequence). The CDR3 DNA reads TGTGCCACCCGCCGGGGATCTAGCACAGATACGCAGTATTTT. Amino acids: CATRRGSSTDTQYF.

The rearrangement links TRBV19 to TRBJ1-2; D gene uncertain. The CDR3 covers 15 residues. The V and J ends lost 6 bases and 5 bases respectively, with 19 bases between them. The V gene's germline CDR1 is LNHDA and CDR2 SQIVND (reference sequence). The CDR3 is CASSTSLGGGYGYTF. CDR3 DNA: TGTGCCAGTAGCACATCCCTCGGCGGCGGATATGGCTACACCTTC.